This T cell receptor (beta chain) was documented in a study of blood T cells in healthy people across ages. A sample-barcoded 5' primer and a J-beta primer mix were used in a second PCR of about 7 to 11 cycles. TCRdb reprocessed the 5' RACE reads with MiXCR, giving one entry per CDR3 protein. The table shows hundreds of thousands of distinct CDR3 sequences, with under 45% occurring only once. Germline CDR1 LNHNV, CDR2 YYDKDF (reference sequence). This CDR3 has 15 residues. Deletions cut 0 bases from V and 5 bases from J, with 13 bases between. In terms of origin and age, donors were healthy Caucasian individuals from Russia aged roughly 6 to 95.

The sequenced sample consisted of blood. The chain combines TRBV15 with TRBJ2-5, with D possibly being TRBD2 (5 bases). The receptor's source is a man aged 55 to 70 in good health. Here the CDR3 reads CATSRDLGGGETQYF. The CDR3 DNA reads as TGTGCCACCAGCAGAGATCTTGGAGGAGGTGAGACCCAGTACTTC.